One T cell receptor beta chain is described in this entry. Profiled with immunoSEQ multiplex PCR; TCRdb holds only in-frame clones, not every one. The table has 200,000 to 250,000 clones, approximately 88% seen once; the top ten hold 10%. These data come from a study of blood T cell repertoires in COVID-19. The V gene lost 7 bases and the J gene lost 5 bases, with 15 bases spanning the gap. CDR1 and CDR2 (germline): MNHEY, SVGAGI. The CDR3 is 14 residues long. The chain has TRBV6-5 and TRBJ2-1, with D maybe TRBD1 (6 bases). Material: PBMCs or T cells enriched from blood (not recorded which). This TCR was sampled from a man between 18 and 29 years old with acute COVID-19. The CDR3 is CASKRLQGDNEQFF. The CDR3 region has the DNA TGTGCCAGCAAACGCCTACAGGGTGACAATGAGCAGTTCTTC.